The rows below give T cell receptor beta chains drawn from one sample of a study of vaccination effects on CD4 cells after COVID-19. What these receptors recognize is not known. Clones were sequenced by immunoSEQ multiplex PCR, and TCRdb holds only the in-frame ones, with some missing. There are approximately 40,000 clones in the sample; over 65% occur only once, and around 3.5% lies in the top ten. The input for sequencing was CD4+ T cells from PBMCs cultured without peptide, taken after COVID-19 vaccination. The receptors come from a human donor who had a prior SARS-CoV-2 infection. Both conserved end residues are part of each CDR3. Fields, in order: CDR3 protein, CDR3 DNA, D gene, clone size, J gene, V gene. A D gene is named only where the DNA matches it firmly. Not all rows give a size; the values are once, few, many and, for expanded clones, a class.

CDR3 protein: CASSLDGQGFVETQYF; CDR3 DNA: TGTGCCAGCAGCTTGGATGGACAGGGGTTTGTAGAGACCCAGTACTTC; D gene: TRBD1; clone size: once; J gene: TRBJ2-5; V gene: TRBV5-6
CDR3 protein: CASSVGRPDEQFF; CDR3 DNA: TGTGCCAGCAGCGTCGGACGACCCGATGAGCAGTTCTTC; D gene: NA; clone size: NA; J gene: TRBJ2-1; V gene: TRBV11-2
CDR3 protein: CAWSVAGPAGETQYF; CDR3 DNA: TGTGCCTGGAGTGTAGCGGGGCCAGCGGGGGAGACCCAGTACTTC; D gene: TRBD2; clone size: NA; J gene: TRBJ2-5; V gene: TRBV30
CDR3 protein: CASSFSPRETQYF; CDR3 DNA: TGTGCCAGCAGCTTCTCCCCCCGGGAGACCCAGTACTTC; D gene: NA; clone size: NA; J gene: TRBJ2-5; V gene: TRBV5-5
CDR3 protein: CASSLGHPYGYTF; CDR3 DNA: TGCGCCAGCAGCTTGGGACACCCCTATGGCTACACCTTC; D gene: NA; clone size: NA; J gene: TRBJ1-2; V gene: TRBV5-1
CDR3 protein: CSASLLARGETQYF; CDR3 DNA: TGCAGTGCTAGTTTGTTAGCGCGGGGAGAGACCCAGTACTTC; D gene: NA; clone size: NA; J gene: TRBJ2-5; V gene: TRBV20-1
CDR3 protein: CASSIGGGEGTQYF; CDR3 DNA: TGTGCCAGTAGCATCGGGGGCGGGGAGGGGACCCAGTACTTC; D gene: NA; clone size: few; J gene: TRBJ2-5; V gene: TRBV19
CDR3 protein: CATSRAGVYEQYF; CDR3 DNA: TGTGCCACCAGCAGGGCGGGGGTCTACGAGCAGTACTTC; D gene: TRBD2; clone size: NA; J gene: TRBJ2-7; V gene: TRBV15
CDR3 protein: CASSPVERGGTGELFF; CDR3 DNA: TGCGCCAGCAGCCCAGTGGAGCGGGGGGGCACCGGGGAGCTGTTTTTT; D gene: TRBD2; clone size: NA; J gene: TRBJ2-2; V gene: TRBV4-1
CDR3 protein: CAISGKQDRHRIQETQYF; CDR3 DNA: TGTGCCATCAGTGGGAAACAAGACAGACACAGGATACAAGAGACCCAGTACTTC; D gene: NA; clone size: NA; J gene: TRBJ2-5; V gene: TRBV10-3
CDR3 protein: CASSFGGPSYEQYF; CDR3 DNA: TGCGCCAGCAGCTTTGGGGGGCCCTCCTACGAGCAGTACTTC; D gene: NA; clone size: NA; J gene: TRBJ2-7; V gene: TRBV5-1
CDR3 protein: CATSRADRGGTDTQYF; CDR3 DNA: TGTGCCACCAGCAGAGCTGACAGGGGGGGCACAGATACGCAGTATTTT; D gene: TRBD1; clone size: NA; J gene: TRBJ2-3; V gene: TRBV15
CDR3 protein: CASSLARGGGNTIYF; CDR3 DNA: TGTGCCAGCAGCTTAGCCAGGGGAGGTGGAAACACCATATATTTT; D gene: NA; clone size: few; J gene: TRBJ1-3; V gene: TRBV7-2
CDR3 protein: CASSLRRGGSNTGELFF; CDR3 DNA: TGTGCCAGCAGTTTAAGGCGGGGGGGATCGAACACCGGGGAGCTGTTTTTT; D gene: TRBD2; clone size: NA; J gene: TRBJ2-2; V gene: TRBV27
CDR3 protein: CASSQDWLNTGELFF; CDR3 DNA: TGCGCCAGCAGCCAAGATTGGTTGAACACCGGGGAGCTGTTTTTT; D gene: NA; clone size: NA; J gene: TRBJ2-2; V gene: TRBV4-3
CDR3 protein: CASSIAQENQPQHF; CDR3 DNA: TGTGCCAGTAGTATCGCTCAGGAGAATCAGCCCCAGCATTTT; D gene: NA; clone size: NA; J gene: TRBJ1-5; V gene: TRBV19
CDR3 protein: CASSEKPGLDSYEQYF; CDR3 DNA: TGTGCCAGCAGCGAAAAACCGGGACTCGACTCCTACGAGCAGTACTTC; D gene: NA; clone size: NA; J gene: TRBJ2-7; V gene: TRBV6-1